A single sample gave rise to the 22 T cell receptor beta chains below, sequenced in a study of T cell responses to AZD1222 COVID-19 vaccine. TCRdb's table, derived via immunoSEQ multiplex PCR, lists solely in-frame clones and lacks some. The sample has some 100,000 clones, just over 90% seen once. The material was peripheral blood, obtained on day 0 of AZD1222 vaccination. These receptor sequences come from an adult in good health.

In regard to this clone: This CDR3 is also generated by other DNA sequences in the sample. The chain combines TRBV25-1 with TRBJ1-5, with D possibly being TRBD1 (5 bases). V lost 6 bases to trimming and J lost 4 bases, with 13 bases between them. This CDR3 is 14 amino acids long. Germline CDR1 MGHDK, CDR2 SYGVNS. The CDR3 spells CASSTGFLNQPQHF. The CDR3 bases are TGTGCCAGCAGCACAGGCTTCTTGAATCAGCCCCAGCATTTT. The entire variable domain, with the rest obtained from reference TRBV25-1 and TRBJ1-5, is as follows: EADIYQTPRYLVIGTGKKITLECSQTMGHDKMYWYQQDPGMELHLIHYSYGVNSTEKGDLSSESTVSRIRTEHFPLTLESARPSHTSQYLCASSTGFLNQPQHFGDGTRLSIL.

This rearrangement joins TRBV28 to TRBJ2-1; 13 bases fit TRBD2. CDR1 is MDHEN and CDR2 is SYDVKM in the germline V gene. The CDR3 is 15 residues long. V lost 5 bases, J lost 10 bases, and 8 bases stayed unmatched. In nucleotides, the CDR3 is TGTGCCAGCAGTCCGCCCAAGACTAGCGGGGGGGAGCAGTTCTTC. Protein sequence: CASSPPKTSGGEQFF. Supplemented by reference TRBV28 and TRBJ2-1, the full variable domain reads DVKVTQSSRYLVKRTGEKVFLECVQDMDHENMFWYRQDPGLGLRLIYFSYDVKMKEKGDIPEGYSVSREKKERFSLILESASTNQTSMYLCASSPPKTSGGEQFFGPGTRLTVL.

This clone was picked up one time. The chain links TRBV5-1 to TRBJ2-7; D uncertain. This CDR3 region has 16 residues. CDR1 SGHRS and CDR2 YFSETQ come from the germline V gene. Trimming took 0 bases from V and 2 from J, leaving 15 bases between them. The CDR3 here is CASSLATWERAYEQYF. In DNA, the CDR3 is TGCGCCAGCAGCTTGGCGACCTGGGAACGTGCCTACGAGCAGTACTTC.

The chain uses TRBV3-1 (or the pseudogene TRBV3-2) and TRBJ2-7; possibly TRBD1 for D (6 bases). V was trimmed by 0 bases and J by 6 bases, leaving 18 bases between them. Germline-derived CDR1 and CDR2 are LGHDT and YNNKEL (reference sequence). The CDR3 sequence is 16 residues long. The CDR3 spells CASSQDLEAGESEQYF. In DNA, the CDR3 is TGTGCCAGCAGCCAAGATTTGGAGGCAGGGGAATCCGAGCAGTACTTC.

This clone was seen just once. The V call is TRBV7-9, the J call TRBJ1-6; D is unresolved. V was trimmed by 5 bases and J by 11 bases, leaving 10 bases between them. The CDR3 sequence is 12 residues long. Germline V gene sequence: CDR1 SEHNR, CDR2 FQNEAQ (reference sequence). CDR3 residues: CASSQGRPPLHF. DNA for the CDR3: TGTGCCAGCAGCCAAGGACGTCCACCCCTCCACTTT.

The CDR3 region has the DNA TGCGCCAGCAGCCAAGGGGAGGTGGCAACTAATGAAAAACTGTTTTTT. As protein: CASSQGEVATNEKLFF. The rearrangement joins TRBV4-1 to TRBJ1-4; D call uncertain. V lost 1 base and J lost 0, with 9 bases in between. Germline-derived CDR1 and CDR2 are MGHRA and YSYEKL. The CDR3 runs 16 residues.

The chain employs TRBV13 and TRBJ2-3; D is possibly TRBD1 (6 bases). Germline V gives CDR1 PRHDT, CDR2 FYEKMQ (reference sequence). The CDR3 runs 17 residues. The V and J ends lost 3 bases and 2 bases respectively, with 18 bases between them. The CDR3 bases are TGTGCCAGCAGCTTCTACTCTGATACAGGGTCCACAGATACGCAGTATTTT. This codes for CASSFYSDTGSTDTQYF.

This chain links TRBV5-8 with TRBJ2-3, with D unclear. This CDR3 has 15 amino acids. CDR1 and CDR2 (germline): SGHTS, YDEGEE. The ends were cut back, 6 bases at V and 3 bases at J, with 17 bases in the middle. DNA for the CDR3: TGTGCCAGCAAGCTTGGTCTCACTTGGACAGATACGCAGTATTTT. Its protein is CASKLGLTWTDTQYF.

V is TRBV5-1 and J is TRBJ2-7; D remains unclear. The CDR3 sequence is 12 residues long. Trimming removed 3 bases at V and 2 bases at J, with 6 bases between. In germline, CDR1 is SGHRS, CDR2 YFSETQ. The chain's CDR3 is CASSSEAYEQYF. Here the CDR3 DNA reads TGCGCCAGCAGCTCAGAAGCCTACGAGCAGTACTTC. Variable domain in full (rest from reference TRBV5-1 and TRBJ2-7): KAGVTQTPRYLIKTRGQQVTLSCSPISGHRSVSWYQQTPGQGLQFLFEYFSETQRNKGNFPGRFSGRQFSNSRSEMNVSTLELGDSALYLCASSSEAYEQYFGPGTRLTVT.

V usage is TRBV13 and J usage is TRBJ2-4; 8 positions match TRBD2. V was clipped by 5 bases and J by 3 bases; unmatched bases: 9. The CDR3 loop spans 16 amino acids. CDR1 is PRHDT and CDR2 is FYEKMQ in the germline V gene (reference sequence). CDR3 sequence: CASSPIAGLVKNIQYF. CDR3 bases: TGTGCCAGCAGCCCAATAGCGGGGCTGGTCAAAAACATTCAGTACTTC.

The CDR3 coding sequence is TGTGCCAGCAGTTACTCAGCCGGGAACAATGAGCAGTTCTTC. Amino acids: CASSYSAGNNEQFF. The chain uses TRBV6-5 and TRBJ2-1, with D possibly being TRBD2 (5 bases). Germline CDR1 reads MNHEY; CDR2 reads SVGAGI. The CDR3 is 14 amino acids. Trimming stripped 0 bases from V and 5 bases from J, with 8 bases between.

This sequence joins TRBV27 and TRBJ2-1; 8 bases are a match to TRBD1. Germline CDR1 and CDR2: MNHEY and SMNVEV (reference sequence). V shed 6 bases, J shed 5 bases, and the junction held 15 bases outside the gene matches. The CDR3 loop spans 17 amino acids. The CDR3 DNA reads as TGTGCCAGCAGAAAGCAATTAGGACAGGGAGAAGACAATGAGCAGTTCTTC. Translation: CASRKQLGQGEDNEQFF.

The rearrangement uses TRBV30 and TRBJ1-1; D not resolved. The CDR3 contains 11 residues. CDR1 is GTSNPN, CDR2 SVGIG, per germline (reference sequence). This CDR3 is CAFERNTEAFF. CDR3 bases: TGTGCTTTCGAAAGGAACACTGAAGCTTTCTTT.

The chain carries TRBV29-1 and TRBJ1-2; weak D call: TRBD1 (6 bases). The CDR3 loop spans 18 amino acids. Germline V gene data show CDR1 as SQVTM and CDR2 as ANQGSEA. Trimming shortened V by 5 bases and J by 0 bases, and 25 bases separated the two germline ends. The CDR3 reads CSVKPYPGGRGTNYGYTF. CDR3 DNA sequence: TGCAGCGTTAAACCCTACCCGGGAGGGAGGGGGACTAACTATGGCTACACCTTC.

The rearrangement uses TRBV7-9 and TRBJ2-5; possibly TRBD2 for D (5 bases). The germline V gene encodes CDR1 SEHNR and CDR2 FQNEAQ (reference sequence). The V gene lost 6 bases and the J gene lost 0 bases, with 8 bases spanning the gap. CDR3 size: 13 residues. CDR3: CASSRGYQETQYF. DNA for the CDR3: TGTGCCAGCAGTCGCGGGTACCAAGAGACCCAGTACTTC.

The CDR3 DNA reads TGTGCCAGTAGACCCCAGGGCACACTCACAGATACGCAGTATTTT. It yields the protein CASRPQGTLTDTQYF. The V call is TRBV19, the J call TRBJ2-3, with a possible D match to TRBD1 (5 bases). CDR3 length: 15 residues. Per germline, CDR1 LNHDA and CDR2 SQIVND (reference sequence). V was clipped by 6 bases and J by 2 bases, with 15 bases between them.

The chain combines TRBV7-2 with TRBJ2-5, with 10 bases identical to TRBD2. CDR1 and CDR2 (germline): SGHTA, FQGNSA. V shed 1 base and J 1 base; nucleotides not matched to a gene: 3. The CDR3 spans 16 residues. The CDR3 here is CASSLDLAGAQETQYF. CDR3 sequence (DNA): TGTGCCAGCAGCTTAGACCTAGCGGGGGCCCAAGAGACCCAGTACTTC.

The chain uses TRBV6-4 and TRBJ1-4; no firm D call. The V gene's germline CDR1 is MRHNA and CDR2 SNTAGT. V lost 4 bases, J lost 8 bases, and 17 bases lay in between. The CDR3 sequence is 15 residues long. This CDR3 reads CASSVDARSGEKLFF. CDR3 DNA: TGTGCCAGCAGTGTCGACGCCAGGTCCGGAGAAAAACTGTTTTTT.

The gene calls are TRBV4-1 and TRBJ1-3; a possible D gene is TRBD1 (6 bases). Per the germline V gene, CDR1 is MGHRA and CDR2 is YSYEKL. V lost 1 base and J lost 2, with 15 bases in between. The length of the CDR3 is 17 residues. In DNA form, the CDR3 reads TGCGCCAGCAGCCAAGGTCCCTTAGGGGGGACTGGAAACACCATATATTTT. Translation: CASSQGPLGGTGNTIYF.

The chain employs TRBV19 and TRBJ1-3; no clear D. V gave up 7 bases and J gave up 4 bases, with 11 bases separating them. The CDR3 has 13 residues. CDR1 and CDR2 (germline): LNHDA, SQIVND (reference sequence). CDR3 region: CASTEGGGNTIYF. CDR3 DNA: TGTGCCAGTACAGAGGGTGGAGGAAACACCATATATTTT.

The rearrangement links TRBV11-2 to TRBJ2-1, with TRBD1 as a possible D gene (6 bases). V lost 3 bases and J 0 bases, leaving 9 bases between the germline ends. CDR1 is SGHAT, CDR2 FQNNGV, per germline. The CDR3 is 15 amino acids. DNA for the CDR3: TGTGCCAGCAGCTTTGGACAGAGCTCCTACAATGAGCAGTTCTTC. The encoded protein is CASSFGQSSYNEQFF. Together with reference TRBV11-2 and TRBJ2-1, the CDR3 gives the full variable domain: EAGVAQSPRYKIIEKRQSVAFWCNPISGHATLYWYQQILGQGPKLLIQFQNNGVVDDSQLPKDRFSAERLKGVDSTLKIQPAKLEDSAVYLCASSFGQSSYNEQFFGPGTRLTVL.

The CDR3 protein is CATSIGLATNEQFF. The CDR3 coding sequence is TGTGCCACCAGTATAGGGCTGGCCACCAATGAGCAGTTCTTC. This sequence joins TRBV24-1 and TRBJ2-1, with D unclear. V was cut by 6 bases and J by 6 bases, with 14 bases left in between. The CDR3 is made up of 14 amino acids. Germline lookup yields CDR1 KGHDR and CDR2 SFDVKD.